This section outlines one T cell receptor beta chain sequence together with its context. What it binds is unknown. The genes and germline here are from mouse. The CDR3 goes on 4 residues after the read ends, and that part is filled in from the germline J gene. Extraction and reverse transcription of RNA yielded cDNA as the sequencing template. The method was immunoSEQ multiplex PCR; TCRdb's version includes in-frame clones alone and lacks a portion of them. The sample is made up of about 3,200 clones, none counted only once. The V end was cut by 0 bases, the J end by 0 bases, with 8 bases between. Germline V gene sequence: CDR1 GKSSPN, CDR2 SITVG. CDR3 size: 14 residues. These data are taken from a study of CD8+ T cells in alopecia areata. Study findings and constraints: It was lesional scalp, especially alopecia totalis/universalis, that showed higher clonality than normal scalp.

The chain carries TRBV31 and TRBJ1-1, with a weak D call TRBD1 (5 bases). The sequencing sample was made of lesional skin. The sequence was obtained from a C3H/HeJ mouse with alopecia areata. This line is of MHC haplotype H2-k. CDR3: CAWSLDTANTEVFF. The DNA read from the CDR3 is TGTGCCTGGAGTCTGGACACAGCAAACACA.